This T cell receptor (beta chain) was recovered during a study of OX40 agonist ivuxolimab in advanced cancers. Study-wide context: Every patient in dose escalation had hepatocellular carcinoma, melanoma, renal cell or head and neck cancer.

The CDR3 loop spans 15 amino acids. The V end lost 0 bases, the J end lost 5 bases, and 13 bases lay between the germline ends. The germline CDR1 and CDR2 sequences are LGHNA and YSLEER. The repertoire was sequenced with immunoSEQ multiplex PCR; TCRdb's copy has only in-frame clones and lacks some. The repertoire holds tens of thousands of clones, with about 85% as singletons. A note on this clone: Its antigen is undetermined.

Whole-study findings and limits: The mean number of expanded clones was higher in CD8+ T cells than in CD4+. Antigen specificity remained undetermined for the expanded peripheral T cells.

This receptor was taken from an adult with an advanced solid tumor such as melanoma, head and neck, liver or kidney cancer. This material consisted of CD4+ or CD8+ T cells sorted from blood, taken in a trial of the OX40 agonist ivuxolimab. The chain has TRBV4-3 and TRBJ1-1; D not resolved. The CDR3 DNA follows: TGCGCCAGCAGCCAAGAGGTCCACAGTACGACTGAAGCTTTCTTT. It is translated as CASSQEVHSTTEAFF.